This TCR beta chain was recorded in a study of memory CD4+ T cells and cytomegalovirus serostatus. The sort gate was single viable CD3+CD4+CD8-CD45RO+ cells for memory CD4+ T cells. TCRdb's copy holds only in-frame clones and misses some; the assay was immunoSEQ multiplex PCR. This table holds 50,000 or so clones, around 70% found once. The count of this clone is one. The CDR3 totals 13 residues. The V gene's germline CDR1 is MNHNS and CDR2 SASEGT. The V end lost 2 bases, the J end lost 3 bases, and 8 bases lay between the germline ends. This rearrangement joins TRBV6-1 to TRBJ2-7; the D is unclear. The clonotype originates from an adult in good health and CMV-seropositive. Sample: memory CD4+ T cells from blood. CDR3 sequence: CASSEWTDYEQYF. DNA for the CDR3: TGTGCCAGCAGTGAATGGACGGACTACGAGCAGTACTTC.